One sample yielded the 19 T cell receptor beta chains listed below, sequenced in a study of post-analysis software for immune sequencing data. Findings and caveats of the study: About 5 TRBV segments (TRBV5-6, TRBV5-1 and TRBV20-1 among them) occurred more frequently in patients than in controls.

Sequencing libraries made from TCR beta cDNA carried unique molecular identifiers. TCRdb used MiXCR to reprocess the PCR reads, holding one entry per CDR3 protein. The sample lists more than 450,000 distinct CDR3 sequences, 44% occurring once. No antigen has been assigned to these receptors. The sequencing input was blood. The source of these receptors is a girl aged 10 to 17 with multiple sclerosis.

Here the CDR3 reads CASSLAEGTDTQYF. The CDR3 nucleotides are TGCGCCAGCAGCTTGGCTGAGGGCACAGATACGCAGTATTTT. This chain uses TRBV5-1 with TRBJ2-3; no firm D call. This CDR3 spans 14 amino acids. Germline CDR1 reads SGHRS; CDR2 reads YFSETQ. V lost 0 bases and J 1 base, leaving 6 bases between the germline ends. Drawing the rest from reference TRBV5-1 and TRBJ2-3, the complete variable domain is KAGVTQTPRYLIKTRGQQVTLSCSPISGHRSVSWYQQTPGQGLQFLFEYFSETQRNKGNFPGRFSGRQFSNSRSEMNVSTLELGDSALYLCASSLAEGTDTQYFGPGTRLTVL.

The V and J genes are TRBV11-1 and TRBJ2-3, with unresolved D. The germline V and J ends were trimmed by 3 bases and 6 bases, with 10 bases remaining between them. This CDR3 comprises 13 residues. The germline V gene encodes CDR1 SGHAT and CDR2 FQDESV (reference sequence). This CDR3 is CASSFIEADTQYF. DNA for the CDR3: TGTGCCAGCAGCTTCATTGAGGCGGATACGCAGTATTTT.

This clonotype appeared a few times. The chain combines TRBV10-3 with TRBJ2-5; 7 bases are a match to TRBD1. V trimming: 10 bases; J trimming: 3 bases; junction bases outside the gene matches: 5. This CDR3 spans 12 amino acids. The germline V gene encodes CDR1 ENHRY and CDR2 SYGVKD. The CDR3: CATSGTEETQYF. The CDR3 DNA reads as TGTGCCACCTCCGGGACAGAAGAGACCCAGTACTTC.

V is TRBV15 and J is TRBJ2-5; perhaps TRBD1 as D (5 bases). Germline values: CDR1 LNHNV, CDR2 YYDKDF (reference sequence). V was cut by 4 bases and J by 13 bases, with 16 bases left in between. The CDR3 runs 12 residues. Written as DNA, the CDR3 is TGTGCCACCAGCACCGACTCAGGGCCTCCGTACTTC. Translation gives CATSTDSGPPYF.

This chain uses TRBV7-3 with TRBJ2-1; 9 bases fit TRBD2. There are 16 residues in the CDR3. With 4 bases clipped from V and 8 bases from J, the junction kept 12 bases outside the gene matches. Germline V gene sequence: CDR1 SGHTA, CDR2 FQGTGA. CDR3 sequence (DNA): TGTGCCAGCAGCTCCTATGGGGTAGCGGGGGTAGATGAGCAGTTCTTC. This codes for CASSSYGVAGVDEQFF.

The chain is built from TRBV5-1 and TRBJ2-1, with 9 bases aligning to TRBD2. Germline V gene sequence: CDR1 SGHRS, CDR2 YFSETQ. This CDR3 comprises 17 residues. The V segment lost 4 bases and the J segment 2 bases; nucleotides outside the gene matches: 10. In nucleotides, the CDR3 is TGCGCCAGCAGCCCCTATGGGAAGCGGGGGGCCTACAATGAGCAGTTCTTC. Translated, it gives CASSPYGKRGAYNEQFF.

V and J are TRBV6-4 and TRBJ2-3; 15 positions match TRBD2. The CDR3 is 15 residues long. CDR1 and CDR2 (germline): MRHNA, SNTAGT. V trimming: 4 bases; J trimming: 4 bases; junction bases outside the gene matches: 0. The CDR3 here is CASSGTSGGADTQYF. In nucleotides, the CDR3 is TGTGCCAGCAGTGGGACTAGCGGGGGGGCAGATACGCAGTATTTT.

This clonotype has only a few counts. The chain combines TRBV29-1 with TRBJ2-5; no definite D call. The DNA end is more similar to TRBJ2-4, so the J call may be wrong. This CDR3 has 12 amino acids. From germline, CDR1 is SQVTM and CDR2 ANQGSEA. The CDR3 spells CSVLGAKNIQYF. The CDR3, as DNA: TGCAGCGTTTTAGGGGCCAAAAACATTCAGTACTTC.

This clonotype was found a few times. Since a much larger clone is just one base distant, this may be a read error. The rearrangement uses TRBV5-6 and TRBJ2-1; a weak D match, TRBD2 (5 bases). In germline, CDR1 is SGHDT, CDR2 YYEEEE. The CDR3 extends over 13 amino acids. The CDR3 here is CAGSLIPRGEQFF. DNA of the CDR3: TGTGCCGGCAGCTTGATCCCCCGGGGTGAGCAGTTCTTC.

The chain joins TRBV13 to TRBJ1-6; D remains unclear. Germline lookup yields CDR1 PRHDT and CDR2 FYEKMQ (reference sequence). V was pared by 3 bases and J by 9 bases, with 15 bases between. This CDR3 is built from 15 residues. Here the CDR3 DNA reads TGTGCCAGCAGCTTTACTACTGAGATCAGTTCACCCCTCCACTTT. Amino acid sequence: CASSFTTEISSPLHF.

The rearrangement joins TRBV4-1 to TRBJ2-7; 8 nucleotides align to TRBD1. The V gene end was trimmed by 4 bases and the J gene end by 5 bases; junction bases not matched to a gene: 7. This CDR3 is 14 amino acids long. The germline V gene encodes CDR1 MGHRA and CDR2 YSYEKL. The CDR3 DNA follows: TGCGCCAGCAGCCTAAGACAGGGGCGCCACGAGCAGTACTTC. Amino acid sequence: CASSLRQGRHEQYF.

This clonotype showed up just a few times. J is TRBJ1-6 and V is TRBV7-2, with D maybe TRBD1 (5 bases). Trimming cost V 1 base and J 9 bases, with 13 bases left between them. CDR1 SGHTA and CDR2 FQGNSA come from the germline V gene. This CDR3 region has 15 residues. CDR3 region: CASSLVPRVGSPLHF. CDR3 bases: TGTGCCAGCAGCTTAGTCCCCAGGGTGGGTTCACCCCTCCACTTT.

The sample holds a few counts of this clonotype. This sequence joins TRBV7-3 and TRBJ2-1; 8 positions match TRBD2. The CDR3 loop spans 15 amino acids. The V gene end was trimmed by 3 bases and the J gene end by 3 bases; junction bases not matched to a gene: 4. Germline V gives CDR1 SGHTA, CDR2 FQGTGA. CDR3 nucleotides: TGTGCCAGCAGCTTCACCGGGACTAGCTACAATGAGCAGTTCTTC. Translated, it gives CASSFTGTSYNEQFF.

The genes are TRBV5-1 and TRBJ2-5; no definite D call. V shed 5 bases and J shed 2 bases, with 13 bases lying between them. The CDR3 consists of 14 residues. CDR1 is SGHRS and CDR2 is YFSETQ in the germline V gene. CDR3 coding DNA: TGCGCCAGCAGAACCAGTACCGCTCAAGAGACCCAGTACTTC. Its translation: CASRTSTAQETQYF.

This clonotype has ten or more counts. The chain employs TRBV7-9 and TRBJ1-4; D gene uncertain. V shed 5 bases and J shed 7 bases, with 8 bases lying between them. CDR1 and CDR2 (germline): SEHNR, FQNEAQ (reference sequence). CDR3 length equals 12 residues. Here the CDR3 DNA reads TGTGCCAGCAGCCCGCGGGGTGAAAAACTGTTTTTT. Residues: CASSPRGEKLFF.

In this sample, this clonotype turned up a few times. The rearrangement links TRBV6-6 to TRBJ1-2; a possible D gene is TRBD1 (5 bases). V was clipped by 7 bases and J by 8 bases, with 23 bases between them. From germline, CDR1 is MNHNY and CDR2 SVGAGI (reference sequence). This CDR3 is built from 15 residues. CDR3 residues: CASTLGGRSISGYTF. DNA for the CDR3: TGTGCCAGCACTCTTGGGGGACGGTCAATCTCCGGCTACACCTTC.

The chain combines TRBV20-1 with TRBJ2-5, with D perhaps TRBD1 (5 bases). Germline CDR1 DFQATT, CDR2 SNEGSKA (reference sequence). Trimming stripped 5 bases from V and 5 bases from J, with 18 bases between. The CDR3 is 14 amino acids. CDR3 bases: TGCAGTGCTTCCAGACAGCCACTCGGGGAGACCCAGTACTTC. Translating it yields CSASRQPLGETQYF.

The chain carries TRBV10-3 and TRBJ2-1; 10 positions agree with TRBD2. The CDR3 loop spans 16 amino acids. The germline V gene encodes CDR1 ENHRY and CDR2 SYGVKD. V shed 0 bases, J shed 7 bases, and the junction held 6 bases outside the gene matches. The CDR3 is CAISESSSGGRNEQFF. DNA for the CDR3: TGTGCCATCAGTGAGTCCTCTAGCGGGGGTAGGAATGAGCAGTTCTTC.

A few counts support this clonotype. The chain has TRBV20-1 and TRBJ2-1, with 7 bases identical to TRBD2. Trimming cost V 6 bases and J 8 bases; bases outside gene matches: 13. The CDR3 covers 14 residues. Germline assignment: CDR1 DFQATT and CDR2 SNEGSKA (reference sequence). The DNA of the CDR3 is TGCAGTGCCCCGGCGGAGCGGGGCCCCGATGAGCAGTTCTTC. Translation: CSAPAERGPDEQFF.